The 29 T cell receptor beta chains reported below all come from one sample, sequenced in a study of blood T cell repertoires in COVID-19. The repertoire was sequenced with immunoSEQ multiplex PCR; TCRdb's copy has only in-frame clones and lacks some. The repertoire holds under 250,000 clones, with roughly 92% as singletons. The specimen was peripheral blood. The source of these receptors is a man in his 60s with COVID-19, enrolled during active disease.

Turning to this clone: This specimen includes other DNA sequences encoding the same CDR3. The chain links TRBV18 to TRBJ1-1, with D perhaps TRBD1 (5 bases). CDR1 is KGHSH and CDR2 is LQKENI in the germline V gene. V was trimmed by 3 bases and J by 1 base, leaving 6 bases between them. The CDR3 loop spans 13 amino acids. The CDR3 region has the DNA TGTGCCAGCTCACCGGGGCAGAACACTGAAGCTTTCTTT. This gives the protein CASSPGQNTEAFF. Together with reference TRBV18 and TRBJ1-1, the CDR3 gives the full variable domain: NAGVMQNPRHLVRRRGQEARLRCSPMKGHSHVYWYRQLPEEGLKFMVYLQKENIIDESGMPKERFSAEFPKEGPSILRIQQVVRGDSAAYFCASSPGQNTEAFFGQGTRLTVV.

The chain has TRBV21-1 and TRBJ1-5; the D segment call TRBD1 is taken from the table without a DNA check. TRBV21-1 is classified as a pseudogene. This CDR3 has 15 amino acids. In nucleotides, the CDR3 is TGTGCCAGCAGCAAAGGAGGCAGGGTCCTTCAGCCCCAGCATTTT. This encodes CASSKGGRVLQPQHF.

CDR3 sequence (DNA): TGCGCCAGCAGCCGGAGGCTAGCGGGAGTCGACAATGAGCAGTTCTTC. The encoded protein is CASSRRLAGVDNEQFF. The chain recombines TRBV4-3 with TRBJ2-1; 10 positions match TRBD2. The CDR3 runs to 16 residues. With V trimmed by 4 bases and J by 5 bases, 8 bases remained unmatched. Per germline, CDR1 LGHNA and CDR2 YSLEER.

The chain uses TRBV7-2 and TRBJ1-1; perhaps TRBD1 as D (6 bases). The germline V and J ends were trimmed by 5 bases and 4 bases, with 17 bases remaining between them. The CDR3 length is 15 residues. Germline assignment: CDR1 SGHTA and CDR2 FQGNSA. The CDR3 region has the DNA TGTGCCAGCAGCCCGCCGGCGGGGGGCGGCACTGAAGCTTTCTTT. Protein sequence: CASSPPAGGGTEAFF.

This rearrangement joins TRBV5-1 to TRBJ2-3, with D perhaps TRBD1 (5 bases). Trimming pared 4 bases from V and 4 bases from J, leaving 13 bases between. This CDR3 has 14 residues. Germline V gene data show CDR1 as SGHRS and CDR2 as YFSETQ. The CDR3 sequence: CASSMSTGADTQYF. The CDR3 DNA reads as TGCGCCAGCAGCATGAGCACAGGTGCAGATACGCAGTATTTT.

V usage is TRBV5-1 and J usage is TRBJ2-7; possible D gene TRBD1, 6 bases. The V gene's germline CDR1 is SGHRS and CDR2 YFSETQ. Deletions cut 4 bases from V and 3 bases from J, with 17 bases between. The CDR3 spans 15 residues. For the CDR3, the DNA is TGCGCCAGCAGCCCCCGGGGCAGGGGAAGCTACGAGCAGTACTTC. Amino acid sequence: CASSPRGRGSYEQYF.

The chain has TRBV2 and TRBJ2-2; D is perhaps TRBD2 (6 bases). The germline CDR1 and CDR2 sequences are SNHLY and FYNNEI. The CDR3 runs to 18 residues. V lost 7 bases, J lost 1 base, and 22 bases lay in between. The CDR3, as DNA: TGTGCCAGCACCCGAATGGAGGGCTTACGGCTGAACACCGGGGAGCTGTTTTTT. Translating it yields CASTRMEGLRLNTGELFF.

This clone was detected a few times. The chain carries TRBV4-2 and TRBJ1-1; D not certain. In germline, CDR1 is LGHNA, CDR2 YNFKEQ. V was pared by 0 bases and J by 5 bases, with 13 bases between. The CDR3 is made up of 15 amino acids. CDR3: CASSQDVAGETEAFF. Written as DNA, the CDR3 is TGTGCCAGCAGCCAAGATGTTGCAGGCGAGACTGAAGCTTTCTTT.

This sequence joins TRBV9 and TRBJ2-5; 7 bases match TRBD2. The CDR3 loop spans 15 amino acids. The ends lost 2 bases at V and 3 bases at J; junction bases unmatched: 7. The germline V gene has CDR1 SGDLS and CDR2 YYNGEE. The CDR3 region is CASSVSHRGEETQYF. CDR3 sequence (DNA): TGTGCCAGCAGCGTTTCGCACCGGGGGGAAGAGACCCAGTACTTC.

The chain links TRBV19 to TRBJ2-1; TRBD2 matches 11 bases. V shed 5 bases and J 8 bases; nucleotides not matched to a gene: 11. Germline values: CDR1 LNHDA, CDR2 SQIVND (reference sequence). There are 16 residues in the CDR3. The CDR3 here is CASSPDSGRAFDEQFF. The CDR3 nucleotides read TGTGCCAGTAGTCCGGATAGCGGGAGGGCCTTCGATGAGCAGTTCTTC.

The chain joins TRBV3-1 (or the pseudogene TRBV3-2) to TRBJ2-3; 7 nucleotides match TRBD1. Germline values: CDR1 LGHDT, CDR2 YNNKEL (reference sequence). J gave up 4 bases and V 3 bases, and 7 bases lay outside the gene matches. The CDR3 consists of 15 residues. CDR3 DNA: TGTGCCAGCAGCCAGACAGGGCTTTCGGCAGATACGCAGTATTTT. Translation gives CASSQTGLSADTQYF.

This rearrangement joins TRBV5-1 to TRBJ1-2, with 8 bases identical to TRBD1. The germline CDR1 and CDR2 sequences are SGHRS and YFSETQ. V shed 5 bases and J 3 bases; nucleotides not matched to a gene: 15. The CDR3 contains 17 residues. The CDR3 DNA reads TGCGCCAGCAGTCCGGCAGCAGGGGGCAAAGTCTACTATGGCTACACCTTC. This gives the protein CASSPAAGGKVYYGYTF. Drawing the rest from reference TRBV5-1 and TRBJ1-2, the complete variable domain is KAGVTQTPRYLIKTRGQQVTLSCSPISGHRSVSWYQQTPGQGLQFLFEYFSETQRNKGNFPGRFSGRQFSNSRSEMNVSTLELGDSALYLCASSPAAGGKVYYGYTFGSGTRLTVV.

The chain uses TRBV28 and TRBJ1-2; 9 bases line up with TRBD1. The V segment lost 6 bases and the J segment 4 bases; nucleotides outside the gene matches: 6. This CDR3 comprises 14 residues. Germline V gene lookup returns CDR1 MDHEN and CDR2 SYDVKM. CDR3 protein: CASRRDRVIYGYTF. The CDR3 DNA reads as TGTGCCAGCAGGCGGGACAGGGTTATCTATGGCTACACCTTC.

This clone was counted once. The rearrangement joins TRBV30 to TRBJ1-2, with no clear D. The germline gives CDR1 GTSNPN, CDR2 SVGIG (reference sequence). V lost 2 bases and J 4 bases, leaving 5 bases between the germline ends. This CDR3 spans 11 amino acids. The CDR3 region is CAWSTAYGYTF. CDR3 in DNA: TGTGCCTGGAGTACAGCCTATGGCTACACCTTC. Looking up the rest from reference TRBV30 and TRBJ1-2 gives the full variable domain: SQTIHQWPATLVQPVGSPLSLECTVEGTSNPNLYWYRQAAGRGLQLLFYSVGIGQISSEVPQNLSASRPQDRQFILSSKKLLLSDSGFYLCAWSTAYGYTFGSGTRLTVV.

The chain combines TRBV20-1 with TRBJ1-4; 9 bases align to TRBD1. The CDR3 loop spans 17 amino acids. J was trimmed by 5 bases and V by 3 bases; bases with no gene match: 13. The germline V gene has CDR1 DFQATT and CDR2 SNEGSKA (reference sequence). As DNA, the CDR3 is TGCAGTGCTAGTTACAGGGGGCGGCTTGGAGAGAATGAAAAACTGTTTTTT. It yields the protein CSASYRGRLGENEKLFF.

J is TRBJ2-6 and V is TRBV6-5, with D tentatively TRBD1 (5 bases). V lost 6 bases and J lost 4, with 13 bases in between. CDR1 is MNHEY and CDR2 is SVGAGI in the germline V gene. The CDR3 is 15 amino acids. CDR3 nucleotides: TGTGCCAGCAGCCTCAGGGAAGCCGGGGCCAACGTCCTGACTTTC. Its protein is CASSLREAGANVLTF.

The V and J genes are TRBV10-2 and TRBJ2-1; D unclear. Trimming left V 6 bases short and J 5 bases short, with 5 bases between. CDR1 and CDR2 from the germline V gene are WSHSY and SAAADI. CDR3 size: 11 residues. CDR3 loop: CASRLNNEQFF. CDR3 DNA sequence: TGCGCCAGCAGGCTAAACAATGAGCAGTTCTTC.

In DNA form, the CDR3 reads TGTGCCAGTTCGCCGGGACAGGGGGCTCCCGGGGAGCTGTTTTTT. This gives the protein CASSPGQGAPGELFF. The J gene is TRBJ2-2, the V gene TRBV9; 12 bases match TRBD1. Germline lookup yields CDR1 SGDLS and CDR2 YYNGEE. CDR3 length: 15 residues. V lost 8 bases, J lost 6 bases, and 8 bases stayed unmatched.

The chain is built from TRBV9 and TRBJ2-7, with D possibly being TRBD2 (5 bases). CDR1 SGDLS and CDR2 YYNGEE come from the germline V gene. The CDR3 is 15 residues long. V shed 4 bases and J shed 3 bases, with 17 bases lying between them. The CDR3 protein is CASSPSGTRGYEQYF. The CDR3 DNA reads TGTGCCAGCAGCCCGAGTGGAACACGGGGCTACGAGCAGTACTTC.

The V and J genes are TRBV24-1 and TRBJ2-3; D is unclear. Germline V gene lookup returns CDR1 KGHDR and CDR2 SFDVKD. The CDR3 extends over 16 amino acids. V was pared by 4 bases and J by 1 base, with 14 bases between. Here the CDR3 reads CATSDLTTTGTDTQYF. Written as DNA, the CDR3 is TGTGCCACCAGTGACCTTACTACTACCGGCACAGATACGCAGTATTTT.

The chain uses TRBV27 and TRBJ2-2; TRBD1 matches 7 bases. The CDR3 runs to 15 residues. V gave up 5 bases and J gave up 7 bases; unmatched junction bases: 10. CDR1 is MNHEY and CDR2 is SMNVEV in the germline V gene (reference sequence). CDR3 coding DNA: TGTGCCAGCAGTGAGAGACAGGGCATGGGCGGGGAGCTGTTTTTT. Its protein product is CASSERQGMGGELFF.

The chain links TRBV7-8 to TRBJ1-2; D perhaps matches TRBD1 (5 bases). Germline CDR1 SGHVS, CDR2 FQNEAQ. Trimming cost V 5 bases and J 6 bases, with 16 bases left between them. The CDR3 has 14 residues. This CDR3 is CASSRVRDIDGYTF. CDR3 DNA sequence: TGTGCCAGCAGCCGAGTCAGGGATATAGATGGCTACACCTTC. Using reference TRBV7-8 and TRBJ1-2 for the parts outside the CDR3, the full variable domain is GAGVSQSPRYKVAKRGQDVALRCDPISGHVSLFWYQQALGQGPEFLTYFQNEAQLDKSGLPSDRFFAERPEGSVSTLKIQRTQQEDSAVYLCASSRVRDIDGYTFGSGTRLTVV.

The V gene is TRBV6-6, the J gene TRBJ2-7; 8 positions match TRBD1. Per the germline V gene, CDR1 is MNHNY and CDR2 is SVGAGI (reference sequence). The V gene end was trimmed by 5 bases and the J gene end by 3 bases; junction bases not matched to a gene: 12. The CDR3 is 16 residues long. The CDR3 loop reads CASSKNLGTGYYEQYF. The CDR3 nucleotides read TGTGCCAGCAGTAAAAACCTCGGGACAGGTTACTACGAGCAGTACTTC.

This chain links TRBV11-3 with TRBJ2-1; 9 bases align to TRBD1. Trimming removed 5 bases from V and 7 bases from J; junction bases left unmatched: 6. Germline V gives CDR1 SGHNT, CDR2 YENEEA. The CDR3 consists of 14 residues. The CDR3 protein is CASSLGTGRNEQFF. CDR3 DNA sequence: TGTGCCAGCAGCCTGGGGACAGGGAGAAATGAGCAGTTCTTC.

The V call is TRBV9, the J call TRBJ2-7, with 7 bases fitting TRBD2. This CDR3 spans 16 amino acids. Trimming at V came to 4 bases and at J to 5 bases, leaving 15 bases not matched to a gene. Germline V gene sequence: CDR1 SGDLS, CDR2 YYNGEE. DNA of the CDR3: TGTGCCAGCAGCCCCCACGGGGGGATGATCGGTGACGAGCAGTACTTC. Encoded protein: CASSPHGGMIGDEQYF.

The chain combines TRBV27 with TRBJ2-7; TRBD2 matches 8 bases. This CDR3 is built from 13 residues. The V gene's germline CDR1 is MNHEY and CDR2 SMNVEV (reference sequence). V dropped 5 bases and J dropped 9; count of bases not matched to a gene: 9. CDR3 in DNA: TGTGCCAGCAGTCAAGCGGGAGAATGGGTGCAGTACTTC. Protein sequence: CASSQAGEWVQYF.

Only one count was recorded for this clone. This chain links TRBV4-3 with TRBJ1-1; D ambiguous. Germline CDR1 and CDR2: LGHNA and YSLEER. V lost 1 base and J 7 bases, leaving 13 bases between the germline ends. This CDR3 region has 14 residues. The CDR3 DNA reads TGCGCCAGCAGCCAAGGCGGACTTAGGAGTGAAGCTTTCTTT. Protein sequence: CASSQGGLRSEAFF.

The chain couples TRBV4-2 to TRBJ2-5; 7 bases agree with TRBD2. The CDR3 contains 15 residues. Germline V gene data show CDR1 as LGHNA and CDR2 as YNFKEQ. Trimming at V came to 2 bases and at J to 5 bases, leaving 8 bases not matched to a gene. CDR3 sequence: CASSQSGGGKETQYF. CDR3 nucleotide sequence: TGTGCCAGCAGCCAATCGGGGGGAGGAAAGGAGACCCAGTACTTC.

V is TRBV6-6 and J is TRBJ2-3; D possibly corresponds to TRBD2 (5 bases). The CDR3 consists of 12 residues. V dropped 8 bases and J dropped 5 bases, with 11 bases sitting between them. Germline CDR1 and CDR2: MNHNY and SVGAGI (reference sequence). Written as DNA, the CDR3 is TGTGCCAGCCCCGGAGGAGGAGATACGCAGTATTTT. This codes for CASPGGGDTQYF.